These 31 T cell receptor beta chains originate from one sample sequenced in a study of T cells after somatic rescue of genetic block. Libraries were prepared by immunoSEQ multiplex PCR; TCRdb keeps only in-frame clonotypes and omits some of them. The sample contains under 150,000 clones, over 80% of which appear only once. Sequences were obtained from peripheral blood mononuclear cells (PBMCs). These receptors were taken from a woman aged 18-30 years.

The V call is TRBV10-3, the J call TRBJ1-2; 8 nucleotides line up with TRBD1. The germline V gene has CDR1 ENHRY and CDR2 SYGVKD. The CDR3 consists of 13 residues. J was trimmed by 5 bases and V by 8 bases; bases with no gene match: 7. CDR3 loop: CAIGSTGEYGYTF. The CDR3 bases are TGTGCCATCGGCTCGACAGGGGAATATGGCTACACCTTC.

The J gene is TRBJ2-1, the V gene TRBV5-5; D may be TRBD2 (6 bases). The CDR3 has 15 residues. Germline V gives CDR1 SGHKS, CDR2 YYEKEE (reference sequence). Trimming removed 4 bases at V and 0 bases at J, with 11 bases between. The CDR3 DNA is TGTGCCAGCAGCGAACCCGGGGGCTCCTACAATGAGCAGTTCTTC. Protein: CASSEPGGSYNEQFF. Variable domain in full (rest from reference TRBV5-5 and TRBJ2-1): DAGVTQSPTHLIKTRGQQVTLRCSPISGHKSVSWYQQVLGQGPQFIFQYYEKEERGRGNFPDRFSARQFPNYSSELNVNALLLGDSALYLCASSEPGGSYNEQFFGPGTRLTVL.

The chain is built from TRBV6-4 and TRBJ2-1, with a weak D call TRBD2 (5 bases). Trimming cost V 6 bases and J 1 base, with 10 bases left between them. Germline V CDR1 and CDR2: MRHNA, SNTAGT. The CDR3 loop spans 14 amino acids. Here the CDR3 DNA reads TGTGCCAGCAGCAAGGGAGCGTCCTACAATGAGCAGTTCTTC. Protein product: CASSKGASYNEQFF.

The gene calls are TRBV5-1 and TRBJ2-7; D call uncertain. The V and J ends lost 1 base and 7 bases respectively, with 9 bases between them. The length of the CDR3 is 12 residues. The germline CDR1 and CDR2 sequences are SGHRS and YFSETQ. The CDR3 DNA reads TGCGCCAGCAGCTTGTCCTCGGGTGAGCAGTACTTC. Translating it yields CASSLSSGEQYF.

The gene calls are TRBV9 and TRBJ2-5; 9 bases are a match to TRBD1. The germline V gene encodes CDR1 SGDLS and CDR2 YYNGEE. There are 17 residues in the CDR3. J was trimmed by 5 bases and V by 3 bases; bases with no gene match: 14. CDR3 amino acids: CASSAPSRDRERETQYF. CDR3 DNA: TGTGCCAGCAGCGCTCCGTCTCGGGACAGGGAGAGGGAGACCCAGTACTTC.

This rearrangement joins TRBV7-2 to TRBJ2-2, with 9 bases that match TRBD1. CDR1 SGHTA and CDR2 FQGNSA come from the germline V gene. The CDR3 loop spans 16 amino acids. Trimming took 3 bases from V and 8 from J; bases not matched to a gene: 10. The CDR3 sequence is CASSFRDRVVPGELFF. The DNA for the CDR3 is TGTGCCAGCAGCTTCCGGGACAGGGTTGTACCTGGGGAGCTGTTTTTT.

This clone has more than one count but fewer than ten. This chain joins TRBV2 and TRBJ1-5; tentative D call: TRBD1 (6 bases). This CDR3 has 14 amino acids. Germline V gene lookup returns CDR1 SNHLY and CDR2 FYNNEI. Between the trimmed V and J ends, which lost 2 bases and 7 bases, there was a span of 12 bases. The CDR3 DNA follows: TGTGCCAGCAGTGAAAGGACAGATCGACAGCCCCAGCATTTT. This sequence encodes CASSERTDRQPQHF.

The chain carries TRBV4-3 and TRBJ1-2; unclear D gene. There are 15 residues in the CDR3. Germline V gene sequence: CDR1 LGHNA, CDR2 YSLEER. V lost 0 bases, J lost 2 bases, and 10 bases lay in between. CDR3 region: CASSQDVAGNYGYTF. The CDR3 DNA is TGCGCCAGCAGCCAAGATGTAGCGGGGAACTATGGCTACACCTTC.

This clone appeared a few times. This chain connects TRBV19 to TRBJ1-1; possibly TRBD1 for D (5 bases). Trimming pared 3 bases from V and 0 bases from J, leaving 5 bases between. The germline gives CDR1 LNHDA, CDR2 SQIVND (reference sequence). This CDR3 is 13 amino acids long. The CDR3 spells CASSMGLNTEAFF. CDR3 sequence (DNA): TGTGCCAGTAGTATGGGGCTGAACACTGAAGCTTTCTTT.

This clone was seen a single time. The chain couples TRBV11-2 to TRBJ1-3; the D gene is possibly TRBD1 (5 bases). The CDR3 covers 17 residues. Germline CDR1 reads SGHAT; CDR2 reads FQNNGV. The V end was cut by 1 base, the J end by 0 bases, with 13 bases between. The CDR3 DNA is TGTGCCAGCAGCTTAGCTATGGCAGGGTCCTCTGGAAACACCATATATTTT. It is translated as CASSLAMAGSSGNTIYF. The whole variable domain, remainder taken from reference TRBV11-2 and TRBJ1-3, is EAGVAQSPRYKIIEKRQSVAFWCNPISGHATLYWYQQILGQGPKLLIQFQNNGVVDDSQLPKDRFSAERLKGVDSTLKIQPAKLEDSAVYLCASSLAMAGSSGNTIYFGEGSWLTVV.

CDR3 nucleotide sequence: TGTGCCAGCCTAGAACAGGGGGTAAATCAGCCCCAGCATTTT. This translates into CASLEQGVNQPQHF. The chain uses TRBV28 and TRBJ1-5; 8 bases agree with TRBD1. CDR1 is MDHEN and CDR2 is SYDVKM in the germline V gene. This CDR3 comprises 14 residues. The ends lost 8 bases at V and 4 bases at J; junction bases unmatched: 7.

The V gene is TRBV5-1, the J gene TRBJ2-1; tentative D call: TRBD1 (7 bases). Germline lookup yields CDR1 SGHRS and CDR2 YFSETQ. The CDR3 runs to 16 residues. Trimming left V 0 bases short and J 7 bases short, with 17 bases between. CDR3 sequence reads: CASSLGGGGEVNEQFF. The CDR3 nucleotides read TGCGCCAGCAGCTTGGGTGGAGGGGGCGAAGTAAATGAGCAGTTCTTC.

The chain joins TRBV11-3 to TRBJ2-7; no clear D. V was clipped by 0 bases and J by 4 bases, with 7 bases between them. The CDR3 extends over 13 amino acids. Germline CDR1 is SGHNT and CDR2 is YENEEA. The CDR3: CASSLDLGYEQYF. CDR3 coding DNA: TGTGCCAGCAGCTTAGATTTAGGGTACGAGCAGTACTTC.

The chain carries TRBV5-4 and TRBJ2-6, with 8 bases matching TRBD1. From germline, CDR1 is SGHNT and CDR2 YYREEE (reference sequence). The CDR3 extends over 16 amino acids. J gave up 0 bases and V 5 bases, and 4 bases lay outside the gene matches. CDR3 coding DNA: TGTGCCAGCAGATATGGACAGGGCTCTGGGGCCAACGTCCTGACTTTC. Translation: CASRYGQGSGANVLTF.

This clone came up a few times. Different DNA sequences within this sample yield the same CDR3. V and J are TRBV4-1 and TRBJ1-1, with TRBD1 matching 8 bases. Germline trimming cut 1 base from V and 1 base from J; bases unmatched to any gene: 2. Germline CDR1 MGHRA, CDR2 YSYEKL. This CDR3 region has 15 residues. The CDR3 nucleotides read TGCGCCAGCAGCCAAGTACAGGGGGGGAACACTGAAGCTTTCTTT. It specifies CASSQVQGGNTEAFF.

The gene calls are TRBV19 and TRBJ2-7; D perhaps matches TRBD1 (6 bases). The germline V gene encodes CDR1 LNHDA and CDR2 SQIVND (reference sequence). The V end lost 7 bases, the J end lost 2 bases, and 15 bases lay between the germline ends. The CDR3 consists of 14 residues. CDR3 amino acids: CASNPGAGAYEQYF. The CDR3, as DNA: TGTGCCAGTAACCCAGGGGCAGGGGCCTACGAGCAGTACTTC.

This clone turned up a few times. V usage is TRBV29-1 and J usage is TRBJ1-1; TRBD1 aligns across 10 bases. The germline V gene has CDR1 SQVTM and CDR2 ANQGSEA. The CDR3 has 12 amino acids. V shed 7 bases, J shed 5 bases, and the junction held 4 bases outside the gene matches. CDR3 sequence reads: CSAWTGGTEAFF. CDR3 nucleotides: TGCAGCGCCTGGACAGGGGGGACTGAAGCTTTCTTT.

This clone showed up just once. The CDR3 nucleotides are TGTGCCAGCAGCTTGGCGTCCACAGTGGGGGGAAACATTCAGTACTTC. This gives the protein CASSLASTVGGNIQYF. The chain has TRBV5-4 and TRBJ2-4; D might be TRBD2 (6 bases). Trimming stripped 0 bases from V and 6 bases from J, with 16 bases between. Germline assignment: CDR1 SGHNT and CDR2 YYREEE (reference sequence). CDR3 size: 16 residues.

The genes are TRBV5-4 and TRBJ1-3; D gene unclear. There are 13 residues in the CDR3. V was pared by 5 bases and J by 2 bases, with 8 bases between. Looked up from germline, CDR1 is SGHNT and CDR2 is YYREEE (reference sequence). The CDR3 DNA reads TGTGCCAGCAGACCCGGGACTGGAAACACCATATATTTT. Translating it yields CASRPGTGNTIYF.

The chain carries TRBV5-4 and TRBJ1-1; D is ambiguous. Per germline, CDR1 SGHNT and CDR2 YYREEE (reference sequence). This CDR3 region has 12 residues. With 2 bases removed from V and 5 bases from J, the gap between germline ends came to 7 bases. CDR3: CASSFAATEAFF. DNA of the CDR3: TGTGCCAGCAGCTTTGCGGCAACTGAAGCTTTCTTT.

V gene TRBV4-3 combines with J gene TRBJ1-2; D is uncertain. V lost 5 bases to trimming and J lost 8 bases, with 9 bases between them. This CDR3 is 11 amino acids long. CDR1 and CDR2 (germline): LGHNA, YSLEER. As DNA, the CDR3 is TGCGCCAGCAGCGGCGGGAGGGGCTACACCTTC. Its translation is CASSGGRGYTF.

The genes are TRBV5-5 and TRBJ2-6; the D gene is possibly TRBD2 (6 bases). The germline V and J ends were trimmed by 2 bases and 1 base, with 7 bases remaining between them. CDR3 length: 15 residues. CDR1 and CDR2 (germline): SGHKS, YYEKEE (reference sequence). The DNA for the CDR3 is TGTGCCAGCAGCTTTGCGGGGTCTGGGGCCAACGTCCTGACTTTC. Its protein is CASSFAGSGANVLTF. Combining the CDR3 with reference TRBV5-5 and TRBJ2-6 gives the whole variable domain DAGVTQSPTHLIKTRGQQVTLRCSPISGHKSVSWYQQVLGQGPQFIFQYYEKEERGRGNFPDRFSARQFPNYSSELNVNALLLGDSALYLCASSFAGSGANVLTFGAGSRLTVL.

Only a few counts were recorded for this clone. This chain joins TRBV7-2 and TRBJ1-1; 8 nucleotides match TRBD1. Germline CDR1 is SGHTA and CDR2 is FQGNSA. The CDR3 totals 14 residues. The V segment lost 1 base and the J segment 5 bases; nucleotides outside the gene matches: 3. The CDR3 DNA reads as TGTGCCAGCAGCTTAGGGACAGGGCAAACTGAAGCTTTCTTT. Protein: CASSLGTGQTEAFF.

This clone was seen a few times. The chain combines TRBV19 with TRBJ1-2, with a weak D call TRBD1 (5 bases). The CDR3 has 14 amino acids. With 4 bases removed from V and 2 bases from J, the gap between germline ends came to 11 bases. CDR1 LNHDA and CDR2 SQIVND come from the germline V gene (reference sequence). The CDR3 sequence: CASSSGTKNYGYTF. The CDR3 DNA is TGTGCCAGTAGTAGCGGGACGAAGAACTATGGCTACACCTTC.

The chain recombines TRBV18 with TRBJ1-2, with a tentative D call TRBD1 (6 bases). The CDR3 contains 13 residues. Trimming pared 6 bases from V and 7 bases from J, leaving 15 bases between. The V gene's germline CDR1 is KGHSH and CDR2 LQKENI. This CDR3 reads CASSTGTRLGYTF. CDR3 DNA sequence: TGTGCCAGCTCGACCGGGACAAGGCTTGGCTACACCTTC.

The CDR3 DNA follows: TGTGCCAGCAGCTTTTTCGGATTTACAGGGAACACTGAAGCTTTCTTT. This gives the protein CASSFFGFTGNTEAFF. The chain is built from TRBV11-3 and TRBJ1-1, with D tentatively TRBD1 (5 bases). CDR1 and CDR2 from the germline V gene are SGHNT and YENEEA. Deletions cut 3 bases from V and 1 base from J, with 15 bases between. This CDR3 comprises 16 residues.

CDR3 DNA sequence: TGCGCCAGCAGCCAAGAAAGAGGGGTAGGGGCAGCTTTCTTT. It is translated as CASSQERGVGAAFF. This rearrangement joins TRBV4-3 to TRBJ1-1; TRBD1 is a possible D gene (5 bases). This CDR3 is built from 14 residues. Germline V gene sequence: CDR1 LGHNA, CDR2 YSLEER. Between the trimmed V and J ends, which lost 0 bases and 10 bases, there was a span of 15 bases.

V and J are TRBV11-1 and TRBJ1-1; D ambiguous. This CDR3 spans 14 amino acids. Between the trimmed V and J ends, which lost 5 bases and 1 base, there was a span of 11 bases. Germline lookup yields CDR1 SGHAT and CDR2 FQDESV (reference sequence). CDR3 coding DNA: TGTGCCAGCAGCCCCCAGGTCTCGAACACTGAAGCTTTCTTT. Translated: CASSPQVSNTEAFF.

This sequence joins TRBV9 and TRBJ2-2; TRBD2 matches 14 bases. Germline V gives CDR1 SGDLS, CDR2 YYNGEE. The CDR3 spans 17 residues. The trim removed 4 bases at V and 4 bases at J, leaving 6 bases unmatched. The CDR3 sequence is CASSRQGLAGVTGELFF. The CDR3 DNA follows: TGTGCCAGCAGCCGACAGGGACTAGCGGGAGTCACCGGGGAGCTGTTTTTT.

This clone was seen just once. The chain has TRBV30 and TRBJ2-5; TRBD2 matches 13 bases. The junction had 0 bases not matched to a gene; V was cut back by 0 bases and J by 5 bases. Germline V CDR1 and CDR2: GTSNPN, SVGIG (reference sequence). The CDR3 length is 14 residues. The CDR3 DNA reads as TGTGCCTGGAGTGTGGGACTAGCGGGGGAGACCCAGTACTTC. Residues: CAWSVGLAGETQYF.

The chain recombines TRBV6-1 with TRBJ2-2, with D perhaps TRBD1 or TRBD2 (5 bases each). V was trimmed by 4 bases and J by 4 bases, leaving 13 bases between them. Germline loops: CDR1 MNHNS, CDR2 SASEGT. The CDR3 runs to 15 residues. DNA for the CDR3: TGTGCCAGCAGTGGGGACCCCCCCGGCACCGGGGAGCTGTTTTTT. This translates into CASSGDPPGTGELFF.